This is a list of T cell receptor beta chains from one sample in a study of T cell changes during pregnancy in multiple sclerosis. Sequencing used immunoSEQ multiplex PCR; TCRdb keeps in-frame clones, though not all of them. The sample includes 45,000 to 50,000 clones, 91% of them seen just once. The material was CD8+ T cells from peripheral blood mononuclear cells, obtained after pregnancy. The receptors shown here come from a female donor with multiple sclerosis, enrolled in a pregnancy study. The CDR3 runs from the conserved cysteine through the conserved F or W. D genes are given only for firm matches. Clone size appears in some rows only: once, few, many, or a class for an expanded clone.

TGCAGCGCCGGGACAGGGGCTAACCAGCCCCAGCATTTT | CSAGTGANQPQHF | TRBD1 | TRBV29-1 | NA | TRBJ1-5
TGCGCCAGCAGCCAAGGACAGGGGGCGTATGGCTACACCTTC | CASSQGQGAYGYTF | TRBD1 | TRBV4-3 | NA | TRBJ1-2
TGTGCCAGCAGCTTAGTGAGAGGGGACAGACGGGAAAAACTGTTTTTT | CASSLVRGDRREKLFF | TRBD1 | TRBV7-9 | NA | TRBJ1-4
TGTGCCAGTAGTAGACAGGGCAACGAGCAGTACTTC | CASSRQGNEQYF | TRBD1 | TRBV19 | NA | TRBJ2-7
TGCGCCAGCAGCCAAGCTACAGGAGCCGACGAGCAGTACTTC | CASSQATGADEQYF | NA | TRBV4-1 | NA | TRBJ2-7
TGCGCCAGCAGCCAAGTTCCAGGGGGAACTGGGGCCAACGTCCTGACTTTC | CASSQVPGGTGANVLTF | TRBD1 | TRBV4-3 | NA | TRBJ2-6
TGTGCCAGCACGCAGGGGGTCCATGGCTACACCTTC | CASTQGVHGYTF | TRBD1 | TRBV6-1 | NA | TRBJ1-2
TGTGCCAGCAGCTCCCACAAAAGCGGGGCCGGGGAGCTGTTTTTT | CASSSHKSGAGELFF | TRBD2 | TRBV6-1 | NA | TRBJ2-2
TGTGCCAGCACAGGGGGCGCTAGCGGGGGGGCAGATACGCAGTATTTT | CASTGGASGGADTQYF | TRBD2 | TRBV4-2 | NA | TRBJ2-3
TGTGCCACCAGCAGAGATCTTGGTAGCGGGGCAGAGACCCAGTACTTC | CATSRDLGSGAETQYF | TRBD2 | TRBV15 | NA | TRBJ2-5
TGTGCCAGCAGGACAGCTAACTATGGCTACACCTTC | CASRTANYGYTF | NA | TRBV25-1 | NA | TRBJ1-2
TGCGCCAGCAGCTTGGGAGTCCAGGTTTACGGCTACACCTTC | CASSLGVQVYGYTF | NA | TRBV5-1 | NA | TRBJ1-2
TGTGCCACCGCGGCGGGGGCGAGCACAGATACGCAGTATTTT | CATAAGASTDTQYF | NA | TRBV2 | NA | TRBJ2-3
TGTGCCAGCAGCTCTTTAATGAACACTGAAGCTTTCTTT | CASSSLMNTEAFF | NA | TRBV7-3 | NA | TRBJ1-1
TGTGCCAGCAGTTCGGGACAGGCCAACACTGAAGCTTTCTTT | CASSSGQANTEAFF | TRBD1 | TRBV27 | NA | TRBJ1-1
TGTGCCAGCAGTCCGGGACTACTCAAGTACGAGCAGTACTTC | CASSPGLLKYEQYF | TRBD2 | TRBV27 | NA | TRBJ2-7
TGTGCCAGCAGCTTAGAGGGGGTACAAGAGACCCAGTACTTC | CASSLEGVQETQYF | NA | TRBV5-6 | NA | TRBJ2-5
TGCGCCAGCAGCTATAGCCCATCCGGGGACTACACCTTC | CASSYSPSGDYTF | NA | TRBV4-3 | once | TRBJ1-2
TGTGCCAGCAGTTTCAGGGGGCAGGACTATGGCTACACCTTC | CASSFRGQDYGYTF | TRBD1 | TRBV27 | NA | TRBJ1-2
TGTGCCAGCAGTATAGGGACAGACACCGGGGAGCTGTTTTTT | CASSIGTDTGELFF | TRBD1 | TRBV6-5 | NA | TRBJ2-2
TGCGCCAGCGGTTCGACAGGGGCTGAAGCTTTCTTT | CASGSTGAEAFF | TRBD1 | TRBV10-2 | NA | TRBJ1-1
TGTGCCAGCAGCCTAACTCCGGGACTAGGTAGCGAGCAGTACTTC | CASSLTPGLGSEQYF | TRBD2 | TRBV14 | NA | TRBJ2-7
TGTGCCAGTAGTATAGGTGGGACAGGGTATTCACCCCTCCACTTT | CASSIGGTGYSPLHF | TRBD1 | TRBV19 | NA | TRBJ1-6
TGTGCCAGCAGTACGACAGGGGGAAGCAATCAGCCCCAGCATTTT | CASSTTGGSNQPQHF | TRBD1 | TRBV27 | once | TRBJ1-5
TGTGCCAGCAGCTGGGCCGGGACTAGCGGGTACGAGCAGTACTTC | CASSWAGTSGYEQYF | TRBD2 | TRBV7-6 | NA | TRBJ2-7
TGTGCCAGCACATCGAGGCGGACAAGGGCAACGGACACTGAAGCTTTCTTT | CASTSRRTRATDTEAFF | NA | TRBV5-6 | once | TRBJ1-1
TGTGCCACCAGCAGCCCTACTACCCTCAATCAGCCCCAGCATTTT | CATSSPTTLNQPQHF | NA | TRBV15 | NA | TRBJ1-5